Below, one T cell receptor (beta chain) is given with its context. Clones were sequenced by immunoSEQ multiplex PCR, and TCRdb holds only the in-frame ones, with some missing. The sample includes fewer than 250,000 clones, roughly 88% of them seen just once. The record originates from a study of blood T cell repertoires in COVID-19. Study in general: Sites across the United States, Italy and Spain contributed samples from acute and convalescent COVID-19.

Individuals aged about 18 to 89 years were recruited from fewer than 25 US areas. Trimming shortened V by 2 bases and J by 3 bases, and 8 bases separated the two germline ends. The germline V gene encodes CDR1 MNHEY and CDR2 SMNVEV (reference sequence). The CDR3 is 14 residues long. The gene calls are TRBV27 and TRBJ1-5; no definite D call. The sequence came from a woman aged 45 to 65 with acute COVID-19. Sequenced input: PBMCs or T cells enriched from blood (not recorded which). The CDR3 DNA reads as TGTGCCAGCAGTTTAAATGTATACAATCAGCCCCAGCATTTT. Encoded protein: CASSLNVYNQPQHF.